The 16 T cell receptor beta chains below were found in one sample sequenced in a study of blood T cell repertoires in COVID-19. Repertoires were generated with immunoSEQ multiplex PCR, while TCRdb's copy carries only in-frame clones and drops some. The data contain around 55,000 clones, over 80% of them seen just once; the ten biggest clones take up approximately 3.6%. The sample comprised peripheral blood. These TCRs come from a man between 40 and 49 years old with COVID-19, enrolled during active disease.

The chain links TRBV6-6 to TRBJ1-5; 9 nucleotides line up with TRBD1. The CDR3 extends over 16 amino acids. Unmatched junction bases numbered 5, after V lost 5 bases and J lost 0 bases. Germline assignment: CDR1 MNHNY and CDR2 SVGAGI (reference sequence). The CDR3 sequence is CASSPGQGNSNQPQHF. In DNA form, the CDR3 reads TGTGCCAGCAGTCCCGGACAGGGGAATAGCAATCAGCCCCAGCATTTT.

The chain joins TRBV7-8 to TRBJ1-4; unclear D gene. There are 13 residues in the CDR3. The V gene's germline CDR1 is SGHVS and CDR2 FQNEAQ. Deletions cut 6 bases from V and 8 bases from J, with 13 bases between. Written as DNA, the CDR3 is TGTGCCAGCAGAGGCGGCCTCGGCGAAAAACTGTTTTTT. Its protein product is CASRGGLGEKLFF.

The genes are TRBV10-3 and TRBJ1-2; 7 bases are shared with TRBD1. Trimming at V came to 6 bases and at J to 2 bases, leaving 3 bases not matched to a gene. CDR3 size: 13 residues. Germline V gene sequence: CDR1 ENHRY, CDR2 SYGVKD. This chain's CDR3 is CAISAGQNYGYTF. DNA of the CDR3: TGTGCCATCAGCGCGGGACAGAACTATGGCTACACCTTC.

The V and J genes are TRBV28 and TRBJ1-5; a weak D match, TRBD1 (5 bases). Trimming removed 8 bases at V and 0 bases at J, with 5 bases between. CDR1 is MDHEN, CDR2 SYDVKM, per germline. CDR3 length: 12 residues. Written as DNA, the CDR3 is TGTGCCAGCCAGGGTAGCAATCAGCCCCAGCATTTT. Its translation is CASQGSNQPQHF.

V usage is TRBV9 and J usage is TRBJ2-5, with D perhaps TRBD1 (6 bases). Trimming took off 1 base at V and 5 bases at J, with 12 bases between the two ends. CDR1 is SGDLS, CDR2 YYNGEE, per germline. This CDR3 contains 14 residues. The chain's CDR3 is CASSVLGGRETQYF. The CDR3 DNA is TGTGCCAGCAGCGTATTAGGGGGAAGGGAGACCCAGTACTTC.

This chain links TRBV30 with TRBJ1-5; 8 bases are a match to TRBD1. Germline V gene lookup returns CDR1 GTSNPN and CDR2 SVGIG (reference sequence). The ends lost 1 base at V and 6 bases at J; junction bases unmatched: 2. The CDR3 is 13 amino acids. CDR3 protein: CAWSGQGSQPQHF. CDR3 coding DNA: TGTGCCTGGAGTGGACAGGGGAGTCAGCCCCAGCATTTT.

The chain employs TRBV6-4 and TRBJ2-1; TRBD2 is a possible D gene (5 bases). The CDR3 runs 15 residues. The germline V and J ends were trimmed by 3 bases and 0 bases, with 9 bases remaining between them. Per the germline V gene, CDR1 is MRHNA and CDR2 is SNTAGT. CDR3 amino acids: CASSEERGSYNEQFF. The CDR3 DNA reads TGTGCCAGCAGTGAAGAACGGGGCTCCTACAATGAGCAGTTCTTC.

V gene TRBV5-4 combines with J gene TRBJ2-3; weak D call: TRBD2 (7 bases). Germline CDR1 and CDR2: SGHNT and YYREEE (reference sequence). CDR3 size: 15 residues. The germline V and J ends were trimmed by 4 bases and 1 base, with 13 bases remaining between them. The DNA of the CDR3 is TGTGCCAGCAGCGGGGGGCTAGCGGGCACAGATACGCAGTATTTT. This translates into CASSGGLAGTDTQYF. Full variable domain (remainder filled in from reference TRBV5-4 and TRBJ2-3): ETGVTQSPTHLIKTRGQQVTLRCSSQSGHNTVSWYQQALGQGPQFIFQYYREEENGRGNFPPRFSGLQFPNYSSELNVNALELDDSALYLCASSGGLAGTDTQYFGPGTRLTVL.

This chain connects TRBV25-1 to TRBJ2-1, with 14 bases that match TRBD2. The CDR3 spans 16 residues. The V gene's germline CDR1 is MGHDK and CDR2 SYGVNS. J lost 3 bases, V lost 7 bases, and 5 bases had no gene match. CDR3: CASMGTSGRGYNEQFF. The CDR3 DNA sequence: TGTGCCAGCATGGGGACTAGCGGGAGAGGCTACAATGAGCAGTTCTTC.

The J gene is TRBJ2-1, the V gene TRBV5-8, with 8 bases aligning to TRBD1. Germline V gene sequence: CDR1 SGHTS, CDR2 YDEGEE. Germline trimming cut 0 bases from V and 1 base from J; bases unmatched to any gene: 0. This CDR3 is built from 15 residues. The CDR3 here is CASSLGQGSYNEQFF. As DNA, the CDR3 is TGTGCCAGCAGCTTGGGACAGGGGTCCTACAATGAGCAGTTCTTC.

J is TRBJ2-2 and V is TRBV7-9; 9 bases map to TRBD2. The germline V gene encodes CDR1 SEHNR and CDR2 FQNEAQ (reference sequence). Losses at the gene ends were 5 bases for V and 2 bases for J; bases not matched to a gene: 6. The CDR3 runs 16 residues. CDR3 in DNA: TGTGCCAGCAGCCAAAGACTAGCGGTTAACACCGGGGAGCTGTTTTTT. Translation gives CASSQRLAVNTGELFF.

This chain joins TRBV13 and TRBJ2-2; 8 bases fit TRBD1. CDR1 PRHDT and CDR2 FYEKMQ come from the germline V gene (reference sequence). This CDR3 comprises 13 residues. V trimming: 10 bases; J trimming: 6 bases; junction bases outside the gene matches: 7. CDR3 sequence: CATCQGAAGELFF. DNA of the CDR3: TGTGCCACCTGCCAGGGGGCAGCCGGGGAGCTGTTTTTT.

V and J are TRBV6-4 and TRBJ2-3; 7 positions agree with TRBD2. CDR1 and CDR2 (germline): MRHNA, SNTAGT. V lost 5 bases to trimming and J lost 0 bases; unmatched junction nucleotides: 5. The CDR3 is made up of 15 amino acids. CDR3 DNA sequence: TGTGCCAGCAGTTTCCTAGCGGCTAGCACAGATACGCAGTATTTT. Translation: CASSFLAASTDTQYF.

V and J are TRBV7-3 and TRBJ2-1, with 7 bases identical to TRBD2. Unmatched junction bases numbered 3, after V lost 1 base and J lost 6 bases. The CDR3 extends over 14 amino acids. Per germline, CDR1 SGHTA and CDR2 FQGTGA. As DNA, the CDR3 is TGTGCCAGCAGCTTAAGCGGGGGAAGCAATGAGCAGTTCTTC. Translation: CASSLSGGSNEQFF. The full variable domain, its missing parts supplied by reference TRBV7-3 and TRBJ2-1, is GAGVSQTPSNKVTEKGKYVELRCDPISGHTALYWYRQSLGQGPEFLIYFQGTGAADDSGLPNDRFFAVRPEGSVSTLKIQRTERGDSAVYLCASSLSGGSNEQFFGPGTRLTVL.

This clone occurred once. The V gene is TRBV2, the J gene TRBJ2-7; D unresolved. Per germline, CDR1 SNHLY and CDR2 FYNNEI. V lost 5 bases to trimming and J lost 4 bases, with 6 bases between them. The CDR3 spans 11 residues. Here the CDR3 reads CASSPQYEQYF. CDR3 DNA sequence: TGTGCCAGCAGTCCTCAGTACGAGCAGTACTTC.

The gene calls are TRBV25-1 and TRBJ1-3; TRBD1 might be the D (6 bases). CDR1 MGHDK and CDR2 SYGVNS come from the germline V gene. The germline V and J ends were trimmed by 1 base and 2 bases, with 9 bases remaining between them. The length of the CDR3 is 15 residues. The CDR3 DNA is TGTGCCAGCAGTGAATCGGGGGGCACTGGAAACACCATATATTTT. Translated, it gives CASSESGGTGNTIYF.